This T cell receptor (beta chain) was recorded in a study of T-cell reconstitution after alpha-beta-depleted transplantation in children (dated by TCRdb to 2016 to 2017). About the study as a whole: Using TCR repertoire profiling, the study quantitatively followed how T-cell immune reconstitution unfolded in children after TCRalphabeta/CD19-depleted allogeneic hematopoietic cell transplantation.

On the study overall, not on this receptor specifically: Over subsequent months, a decline in hyperexpanded clone frequencies was noted, and after one year, T-cell counts and TCRbeta diversity were mostly ascribed to newly produced T cells. The apparently early recovery of alphabetaT-cell counts about two months after transplant reportedly depended on only several hundred rapidly expanded clones that came from non-depleted graft cells. In some patients, the high TCRbeta diversity seen at day 60 was put down to recipient T cells and intrathymic progenitors that had survived conditioning.

CDR1 and CDR2 (SQVTM, ANQGSEA) derive from the germline V gene. V and J are trimmed by 4 bases and 5 bases, and the gene matches miss 4 bases of the junction. The CDR3 measures 13 amino acids from cysteine to phenylalanine. The retained sequence is limited to the CDR3, 39 bases, with the frame set at the first base. The library was made by PCR. Sequencing used an Illumina HiSeq 2500. To normalize quantification of the TCRbeta repertoire, the TCR libraries were built with molecular barcoding that relied on unique molecular identifiers. TCRdb reworked the public reads: Q25 trimming with fastp, MiXCR clone assembly, productive beta chains retained. Every CDR3 protein is listed once, alongside the most common genes and DNA of its rows. The sample table lists around 190,000 distinct CDR3 sequences, around 7% of them with a count of one. Roughly 6% of the sample rests with the top ten. Read against the paper, the sample's treatment or condition label means: allogeneic hematopoietic cell transplantation with graft depleted of TCRalphabeta T cells and CD19 B cells. The transplant recipients were children given TCRalphabeta/CD19-depleted allogeneic hematopoietic cell grafts.

This clonotype was observed many times. The antigen it recognizes is unknown. Per-base qualities were not stored, and no clone one base away is much larger. This TCR came from a boy aged 2 to 10 with acute lymphoblastic leukemia, due to receive a stem cell transplant. The chain was built from TRBV29-1 and TRBJ1-1, with 10 central nucleotides matching TRBD1. This specimen was PBMCs, taken before TCRalphabeta/CD19-depleted stem cell transplant. The nucleotide sequence is TGCAGCGTTGGGGACAGGGGAATGACTGAAGCTTTCTTT. The encoded protein is CSVGDRGMTEAFF.